These 8 T cell receptor beta chains share one sample of origin, sequenced in a study of OX40 agonist ivuxolimab in advanced cancers. Receptor libraries were prepared by the immunoSEQ multiplex PCR assay. Here the immuneACCESS table is served through TCRdb, limited to in-frame sequences with V and J called. Missing clones are a known gap in these copies; in checked studies unresolved V genes cover under half, and the rest lacks a known reason. The sample data list approximately 76,000 clones, and about 92% of these were observed just once. The ten largest make up more than 8.5% of the sample. The sequences come from CD4+ or CD8+ T cells sorted from blood, collected in a trial of the OX40 agonist ivuxolimab. Receptors were obtained from an adult with an advanced solid tumor such as melanoma, head and neck, liver or kidney cancer.

The chain joins TRBV30 to TRBJ2-7, with 8 bases matching TRBD1. The CDR3 length is 16 residues. Germline V gene lookup returns CDR1 GTSNPN and CDR2 SVGIG (reference sequence). Trimming at V came to 6 bases and at J to 6 bases, leaving 19 bases not matched to a gene. The chain's CDR3 is CACLRTGPVSWSEQYF. In DNA, the CDR3 is TGTGCCTGCCTCCGGACAGGGCCTGTTAGTTGGTCCGAGCAGTACTTC.

The chain employs TRBV6-1 and TRBJ2-7; TRBD1 matches at 11 bases. This CDR3 has 16 amino acids. After removal of 3 bases from V and 2 bases from J, the junction contained 6 bases not matched to a gene. Germline CDR1 MNHNS, CDR2 SASEGT. Here the CDR3 reads CASSEGQGGWTYEQYF. For the CDR3, the DNA is TGTGCCAGCAGTGAGGGACAGGGGGGTTGGACCTACGAGCAGTACTTC.

This clone has only a few counts. The rearrangement joins TRBV9 to TRBJ1-1; 9 bases line up with TRBD1. V lost 0 bases, J lost 10 bases, and 7 bases stayed unmatched. The length of the CDR3 is 14 residues. CDR1 is SGDLS, CDR2 YYNGEE, per germline. The CDR3, as DNA: TGTGCCAGCAGCGTAGTATCCCAGGGACAGGGAGCTTTCTTT. Residues: CASSVVSQGQGAFF.

This rearrangement joins TRBV11-2 to TRBJ2-3; the match to TRBD1 covers 10 bases. CDR3 length: 16 residues. Trimming at V came to 5 bases and at J to 3 bases, leaving 8 bases not matched to a gene. Germline-derived CDR1 and CDR2 are SGHAT and FQNNGV. The CDR3 protein is CASSGGTGEWTDTQYF. The DNA of the CDR3 is TGTGCCAGCAGCGGAGGGACAGGGGAGTGGACAGATACGCAGTATTTT.

This rearrangement joins TRBV2 to TRBJ1-5; D gene unclear. The germline CDR1 and CDR2 sequences are SNHLY and FYNNEI. V was trimmed by 6 bases and J by 0 bases, leaving 6 bases between them. The CDR3 covers 13 residues. The CDR3 sequence: CASRPNSNQPQHF. The CDR3 nucleotides are TGTGCCAGCAGACCCAATAGCAATCAGCCCCAGCATTTT.

The rearrangement uses TRBV4-1 and TRBJ1-5, with D possibly matching TRBD1 (5 bases). CDR3 length: 15 residues. CDR1 is MGHRA and CDR2 is YSYEKL in the germline V gene. V lost 4 bases and J lost 4, with 14 bases in between. The CDR3 nucleotides read TGCGCCAGCAGCCTCCGGGACTCTTTGAATCAGCCCCAGCATTTT. Its protein is CASSLRDSLNQPQHF.

The table lists this clone with a count of one. This rearrangement joins TRBV5-4 to TRBJ2-1, with D hard to call. V gave up 0 bases and J gave up 6 bases, with 4 bases separating them. Germline V lookup: CDR1 SGHNT, CDR2 YYREEE (reference sequence). This CDR3 comprises 12 residues. CDR3 amino acids: CASSLAGNEQFF. The CDR3 coding sequence is TGTGCCAGCAGCTTGGCAGGCAATGAGCAGTTCTTC.

The genes are TRBV9 and TRBJ1-2; D is uncertain. Germline V gene lookup returns CDR1 SGDLS and CDR2 YYNGEE. V shed 3 bases and J shed 6 bases, with 15 bases lying between them. The CDR3 has 14 residues. The DNA for the CDR3 is TGTGCCAGCAGCGCCCAGGCGACCCTAAATGGCTACACCTTC. Its protein is CASSAQATLNGYTF.